The 5 T cell receptor beta chains presented below share a single source sample, sequenced in a study of blood T cell repertoires in COVID-19. Assay: immunoSEQ multiplex PCR; the TCRdb copy retains only in-frame clones and omits some. The data show roughly 200,000 clones, over 80% seen once. The specimen sequenced was PBMCs or T cells enriched from blood (not recorded which). These receptor sequences come from a man aged 25 to 45 who had recovered from COVID-19.

The gene calls are TRBV5-4 and TRBJ2-5; 9 bases are shared with TRBD2. Germline CDR1 reads SGHNT; CDR2 reads YYREEE (reference sequence). The CDR3 totals 15 residues. V lost 3 bases to trimming and J lost 5 bases; unmatched junction nucleotides: 8. The CDR3 protein is CASSSGGGARETQYF. CDR3 bases: TGTGCCAGCAGCTCGGGCGGGGGGGCCAGGGAGACCCAGTACTTC.

The gene calls are TRBV9 and TRBJ2-1; possibly TRBD2 for D (6 bases). The CDR3 has 15 residues. Germline CDR1 SGDLS, CDR2 YYNGEE. V shed 4 bases and J shed 6 bases, with 17 bases lying between them. CDR3 sequence: CASSPTTSTSNEQFF. The DNA of the CDR3 is TGTGCCAGCAGCCCAACAACCTCGACTAGCAATGAGCAGTTCTTC.

In DNA form, the CDR3 reads TGTGCCAGCAGCCAAGATACTAGCGGATACAATGAGCAGTTCTTC. As protein: CASSQDTSGYNEQFF. The chain employs TRBV14 and TRBJ2-1; 8 bases are a match to TRBD2. Germline V gene lookup returns CDR1 SGHDN and CDR2 FVKESK. The ends lost 0 bases at V and 4 bases at J; junction bases unmatched: 2. This CDR3 comprises 15 residues.

The V call is TRBV4-1, the J call TRBJ1-6, with D perhaps TRBD1 (6 bases). The germline V gene encodes CDR1 MGHRA and CDR2 YSYEKL. Trimming took off 1 base at V and 7 bases at J, with 14 bases between the two ends. The CDR3 runs 16 residues. The CDR3 loop reads CASSQVGGASNSPLHF. The CDR3 DNA is TGCGCCAGCAGCCAAGTAGGGGGGGCTTCGAATTCACCCCTCCACTTT.

The genes are TRBV7-2 and TRBJ2-3; 7 bases map to TRBD2. This CDR3 has 16 residues. The germline gives CDR1 SGHTA, CDR2 FQGNSA. Unmatched junction bases numbered 8, after V lost 1 base and J lost 4 bases. The CDR3 is CASSLVPGRFADTQYF. The CDR3, as DNA: TGTGCCAGCAGCTTAGTCCCCGGGAGGTTCGCAGATACGCAGTATTTT.